This entry lists 27 T cell receptor beta chains sequenced from one sample in a study of shared clonotypes between healthy human individuals. Clones were read by immunoSEQ multiplex PCR, and TCRdb kept only the in-frame ones, dropping some. The data show some 480,000 clones, around 79% seen once. What was sequenced was PBMCs. These receptors were obtained from a middle-aged woman in good health. Some clones in this sample may be carry-over from other donors' samples.

In this sample, this clone turned up once. The chain joins TRBV15 to TRBJ2-3; D assignment may be TRBD1 or TRBD2 (5 bases each). Germline loops: CDR1 LNHNV, CDR2 YYDKDF (reference sequence). This CDR3 comprises 13 residues. V lost 6 bases to trimming and J lost 4 bases, with 11 bases between them. CDR3 region: CATRRGVADTQYF. CDR3 DNA sequence: TGTGCCACCAGGAGGGGAGTAGCAGATACGCAGTATTTT.

The genes are TRBV15 and TRBJ2-5, with 9 positions matching TRBD2. V trimming: 3 bases; J trimming: 1 base; junction bases outside the gene matches: 12. From germline, CDR1 is LNHNV and CDR2 YYDKDF (reference sequence). This CDR3 region has 18 residues. The CDR3 protein is CATSRGGTSGSSQETQYF. CDR3 nucleotide sequence: TGTGCCACCAGCAGGGGGGGAACTAGCGGGTCCTCCCAAGAGACCCAGTACTTC.

The CDR3 protein is CASSSPGQGVRDNEQFF. For the CDR3, the DNA is TGTGCCAGCAGCTCGCCAGGGCAGGGGGTGAGGGACAATGAGCAGTTCTTC. The V call is TRBV5-4, the J call TRBJ2-1; 7 bases agree with TRBD1. The ends lost 3 bases at V and 5 bases at J; junction bases unmatched: 14. CDR3 length: 17 residues. Germline CDR1 reads SGHNT; CDR2 reads YYREEE (reference sequence).

This clone occurred many times. Within the sample, other DNA sequences also encode this same CDR3. The rearrangement links TRBV7-9 to TRBJ1-4; 7 bases agree with TRBD1. The CDR3 totals 15 residues. Unmatched junction bases numbered 13, after V lost 7 bases and J lost 8 bases. The V gene's germline CDR1 is SEHNR and CDR2 FQNEAQ (reference sequence). CDR3 protein: CASTPGLTGPEKLFF. CDR3 in DNA: TGTGCCAGCACCCCGGGGTTGACAGGGCCCGAAAAACTGTTTTTT.

This clone came up a few times. J is TRBJ2-7 and V is TRBV11-2, with 9 positions matching TRBD1. CDR3 length: 12 residues. The ends lost 8 bases at V and 5 bases at J; junction bases unmatched: 4. Germline V gene sequence: CDR1 SGHAT, CDR2 FQNNGV. As DNA, the CDR3 is TGTGCCAGCCTTGGGACAGGGCACGAGCAGTACTTC. It is translated as CASLGTGHEQYF.

This chain joins TRBV28 and TRBJ2-7; D perhaps matches TRBD2 (6 bases). Germline loops: CDR1 MDHEN, CDR2 SYDVKM. Deletions cut 8 bases from V and 3 bases from J, with 20 bases between. The CDR3 loop spans 15 amino acids. This CDR3 reads CASLQGFPGGYEQYF. CDR3 nucleotide sequence: TGTGCCAGCCTTCAGGGTTTCCCCGGGGGCTACGAGCAGTACTTC.

This clone has a handful of counts. The identical CDR3 is also encoded by other nucleotide sequences in the sample. The J gene is TRBJ1-1, the V gene TRBV5-1, with D maybe TRBD1 (5 bases). Trimming took 0 bases from V and 2 from J, leaving 8 bases between them. CDR1 is SGHRS, CDR2 YFSETQ, per germline. The CDR3 runs 14 residues. The CDR3: CASSLVDTNTEAFF. CDR3 in DNA: TGCGCCAGCAGCTTGGTGGACACCAACACTGAAGCTTTCTTT.

This clone turned up a few times. V usage is TRBV5-4 and J usage is TRBJ1-3; D gene unclear. Deletions cut 2 bases from V and 0 bases from J, with 3 bases between. The length of the CDR3 is 13 residues. Germline V gives CDR1 SGHNT, CDR2 YYREEE (reference sequence). CDR3 in DNA: TGTGCCAGCAGCTTTTACTCTGGAAACACCATATATTTT. Translation: CASSFYSGNTIYF.

In its sample, this clone was seen once. The chain is built from TRBV6-5 and TRBJ1-2; D may be TRBD1 (6 bases). Between the trimmed V and J ends, which lost 0 bases and 3 bases, there was a span of 14 bases. The CDR3 loop spans 16 amino acids. Germline V CDR1 and CDR2: MNHEY, SVGAGI. CDR3 DNA sequence: TGTGCCAGCAGTTACTCCCAGGGGCCCAGCTACTATGGCTACACCTTC. As protein: CASSYSQGPSYYGYTF.

The chain carries TRBV2 and TRBJ1-3; 7 bases agree with TRBD1. V trimming: 7 bases; J trimming: 1 base; junction bases outside the gene matches: 10. Per the germline V gene, CDR1 is SNHLY and CDR2 is FYNNEI. The CDR3 extends over 16 amino acids. CDR3 DNA sequence: TGTGCCAGCACCAAGACAGGGACCCTATCTGGAAACACCATATATTTT. As protein: CASTKTGTLSGNTIYF.

This rearrangement joins TRBV18 to TRBJ2-5, with D tentatively TRBD1 (6 bases). V was trimmed by 4 bases and J by 5 bases, leaving 14 bases between them. The CDR3 has 14 residues. Germline loops: CDR1 KGHSH, CDR2 LQKENI. CDR3 loop: CASSRGQSGETQYF. The CDR3 DNA follows: TGTGCCAGCTCACGAGGACAGTCGGGGGAGACCCAGTACTTC. Complete variable domain (other parts from reference TRBV18 and TRBJ2-5): NAGVMQNPRHLVRRRGQEARLRCSPMKGHSHVYWYRQLPEEGLKFMVYLQKENIIDESGMPKERFSAEFPKEGPSILRIQQVVRGDSAAYFCASSRGQSGETQYFGPGTRLLVL.

The V and J genes are TRBV27 and TRBJ2-6; 9 bases are a match to TRBD2. CDR1 is MNHEY and CDR2 is SMNVEV in the germline V gene (reference sequence). CDR3 size: 17 residues. V was pared by 3 bases and J by 0 bases, with 3 bases of the junction left unmatched. The CDR3 DNA reads as TGTGCCAGCAGTTTTGGCGGGAGGGCCTCTGGGGCCAACGTCCTGACTTTC. It is translated as CASSFGGRASGANVLTF. Full variable domain (outside the CDR3, taken from reference TRBV27 and TRBJ2-6): EAQVTQNPRYLITVTGKKLTVTCSQNMNHEYMSWYRQDPGLGLRQIYYSMNVEVTDKGDVPEGYKVSRKEKRNFPLILESPSPNQTSLYFCASSFGGRASGANVLTFGAGSRLTVL.

The gene calls are TRBV28 and TRBJ2-5, with 14 bases aligning to TRBD2. This CDR3 has 17 amino acids. Germline loops: CDR1 MDHEN, CDR2 SYDVKM. After removal of 5 bases from V and 3 bases from J, the junction contained 8 bases not matched to a gene. CDR3 coding DNA: TGTGCCAGCAGTCATGGGACTAGCGGGGGATTAGAAGAGACCCAGTACTTC. Its protein product is CASSHGTSGGLEETQYF.

The rearrangement uses TRBV6-1 and TRBJ2-1; D uncertain. CDR3 length: 12 amino acids. In germline, CDR1 is MNHNS, CDR2 SASEGT. The V and J ends lost 2 bases and 7 bases respectively, with 6 bases between them. CDR3 protein: CASSEWKNEQFF. In nucleotides, the CDR3 is TGTGCCAGCAGTGAATGGAAGAATGAGCAGTTCTTC.

The chain employs TRBV9 and TRBJ2-5; possibly TRBD1 for D (5 bases). The germline V gene has CDR1 SGDLS and CDR2 YYNGEE. This CDR3 region has 15 residues. V dropped 6 bases and J dropped 2 bases, with 17 bases sitting between them. CDR3 sequence: CASTLSLGVQETQYF. The CDR3 DNA follows: TGTGCCAGCACGTTATCCCTAGGGGTGCAAGAGACCCAGTACTTC.

The chain uses TRBV4-1 and TRBJ1-5; D is perhaps TRBD1 (6 bases). The V gene lost 1 base and the J gene lost 5 bases, with 12 bases spanning the gap. Germline loops: CDR1 MGHRA, CDR2 YSYEKL. The CDR3 consists of 15 residues. The CDR3 sequence: CASSQAWGADQPQHF. Here the CDR3 DNA reads TGCGCCAGCAGCCAAGCGTGGGGGGCCGATCAGCCCCAGCATTTT.

This sequence joins TRBV5-1 and TRBJ2-3; D possibly corresponds to TRBD1 (6 bases). The CDR3 has 14 residues. V shed 4 bases and J shed 5 bases, with 14 bases lying between them. Per the germline V gene, CDR1 is SGHRS and CDR2 is YFSETQ. CDR3 nucleotide sequence: TGCGCCAGCAGCGTCGGGACACCTAAAGATACGCAGTATTTT. This encodes CASSVGTPKDTQYF.

The chain has TRBV30 and TRBJ1-5; possibly TRBD1 for D (6 bases). The germline V and J ends were trimmed by 4 bases and 4 bases, with 11 bases remaining between them. The CDR3 has 13 residues. Germline CDR1 is GTSNPN and CDR2 is SVGIG (reference sequence). In DNA form, the CDR3 reads TGTGCCTGGACGCCTGGACAGAATCAGCCCCAGCATTTT. The encoded protein is CAWTPGQNQPQHF.

J is TRBJ2-1 and V is TRBV28, with D perhaps TRBD1 (6 bases). V was clipped by 8 bases and J by 9 bases, with 32 bases between them. The CDR3 length is 18 residues. In germline, CDR1 is MDHEN, CDR2 SYDVKM. CDR3 amino acids: CASSEDSPSITAAIEQFF. CDR3 DNA: TGTGCCAGCTCTGAGGACAGCCCCTCCATCACGGCCGCTATTGAGCAGTTCTTC.

The chain combines TRBV4-3 with TRBJ1-1, with a possible D match to TRBD1 (5 bases). The germline gives CDR1 LGHNA, CDR2 YSLEER. Trimming removed 1 base at V and 0 bases at J, with 9 bases between. The CDR3 runs 15 residues. CDR3 bases: TGCGCCAGCAGCCAAGGTGACAGACTGAACACTGAAGCTTTCTTT. The encoded protein is CASSQGDRLNTEAFF.

The rearrangement joins TRBV5-1 to TRBJ2-1, with D hard to call. Germline-derived CDR1 and CDR2 are SGHRS and YFSETQ. The CDR3 is 13 residues long. Trimming took off 5 bases at V and 7 bases at J, with 13 bases between the two ends. CDR3 DNA sequence: TGCGCCAGCAGTCCTGCTTTTGGAAATGAGCAGTTCTTC. Protein sequence: CASSPAFGNEQFF.

This chain uses TRBV7-9 with TRBJ2-1; 7 nucleotides align to TRBD1. CDR1 and CDR2 from the germline V gene are SEHNR and FQNEAQ (reference sequence). After removal of 1 base from V and 5 bases from J, the junction contained 5 bases not matched to a gene. The CDR3 has 15 residues. CDR3 sequence: CASSLGDSKNNEQFF. The CDR3 region has the DNA TGTGCCAGCAGCTTAGGGGACAGCAAAAACAATGAGCAGTTCTTC.

The genes are TRBV7-8 and TRBJ1-5; 12 nucleotides line up with TRBD1. Germline lookup yields CDR1 SGHVS and CDR2 FQNEAQ. The CDR3 contains 16 residues. V was pared by 5 bases and J by 6 bases, with 8 bases of the junction left unmatched. The CDR3 bases are TGTGCCAGCAGCGGGACAGGGGGCCAAGCGACTCAGCCCCAGCATTTT. Its translation is CASSGTGGQATQPQHF.

The rearrangement links TRBV6-1 to TRBJ2-5; perhaps TRBD1 as D (5 bases). V was trimmed by 8 bases and J by 5 bases, leaving 15 bases between them. This CDR3 comprises 13 residues. Germline CDR1 MNHNS, CDR2 SASEGT. The CDR3 region has the DNA TGTGCCAGCGGAAGACAGCTGGGGGAGACCCAGTACTTC. This translates into CASGRQLGETQYF.

This sequence joins TRBV5-1 and TRBJ2-5, with 11 bases aligning to TRBD2. The J segment lost 5 bases and the V segment lost 5 bases, leaving 5 bases of the junction unmatched. Germline assignment: CDR1 SGHRS and CDR2 YFSETQ. The CDR3 loop spans 14 amino acids. The CDR3 nucleotides read TGCGCCAGCAGGGCGACTAGCGGGGTGGAGACCCAGTACTTC. Amino acid sequence: CASRATSGVETQYF.

V is TRBV29-1 and J is TRBJ2-7; D unresolved. The germline gives CDR1 SQVTM, CDR2 ANQGSEA. Trimming removed 4 bases at V and 2 bases at J, with 3 bases between. This CDR3 has 10 amino acids. The CDR3 DNA follows: TGCAGCGTTGGGACCTACGAGCAGTACTTC. This translates into CSVGTYEQYF.

The V call is TRBV5-5, the J call TRBJ1-5; D possibly corresponds to TRBD1 (6 bases). V lost 5 bases, J lost 5 bases, and 17 bases lay in between. Germline V lookup: CDR1 SGHKS, CDR2 YYEKEE (reference sequence). This CDR3 spans 15 amino acids. The CDR3, as DNA: TGTGCCAGCAGTTTGTTGGACAGCGCTGATCAGCCCCAGCATTTT. Translation gives CASSLLDSADQPQHF.